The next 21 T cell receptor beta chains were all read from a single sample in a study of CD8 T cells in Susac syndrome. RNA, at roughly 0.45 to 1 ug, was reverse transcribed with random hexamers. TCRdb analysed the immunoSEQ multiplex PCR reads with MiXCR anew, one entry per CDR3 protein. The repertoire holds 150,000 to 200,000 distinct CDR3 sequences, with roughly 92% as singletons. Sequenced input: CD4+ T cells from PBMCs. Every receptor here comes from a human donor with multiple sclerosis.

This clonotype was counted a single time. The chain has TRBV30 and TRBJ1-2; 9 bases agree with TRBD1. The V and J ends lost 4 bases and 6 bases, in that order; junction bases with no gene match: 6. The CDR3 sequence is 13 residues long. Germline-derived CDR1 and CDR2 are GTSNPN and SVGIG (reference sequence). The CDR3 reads CAWNVGQGNGYTF. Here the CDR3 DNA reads TGTGCCTGGAACGTAGGACAGGGGAATGGCTACACCTTC.

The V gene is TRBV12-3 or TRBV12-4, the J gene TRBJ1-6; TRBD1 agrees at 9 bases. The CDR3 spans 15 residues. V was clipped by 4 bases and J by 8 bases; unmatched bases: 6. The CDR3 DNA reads TGTGCCAGCAGTTCCCGACAGGGGGTTGATTCACCCCTCCACTTT. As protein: CASSSRQGVDSPLHF.

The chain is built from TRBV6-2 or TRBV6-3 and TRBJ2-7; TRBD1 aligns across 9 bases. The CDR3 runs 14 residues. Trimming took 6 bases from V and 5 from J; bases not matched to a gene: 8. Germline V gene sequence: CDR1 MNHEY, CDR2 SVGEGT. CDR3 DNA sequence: TGTGCCAGCAGGGACGGGACAGGGCGCCACGAGCAGTACTTC. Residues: CASRDGTGRHEQYF.

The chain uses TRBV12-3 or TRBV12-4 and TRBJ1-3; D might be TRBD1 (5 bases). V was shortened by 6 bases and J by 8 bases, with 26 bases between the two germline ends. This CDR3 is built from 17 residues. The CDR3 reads CASSRLMGGNLGDTIYF. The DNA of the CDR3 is TGTGCCAGCAGCCGACTGATGGGGGGTAATTTGGGAGACACCATATATTTT.

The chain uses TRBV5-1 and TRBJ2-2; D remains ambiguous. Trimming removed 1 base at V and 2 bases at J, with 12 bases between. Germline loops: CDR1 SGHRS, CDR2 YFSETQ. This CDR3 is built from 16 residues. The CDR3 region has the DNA TGCGCCAGCAGCTTGTCGTACGGTCGAAACACCGGGGAGCTGTTTTTT. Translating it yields CASSLSYGRNTGELFF.

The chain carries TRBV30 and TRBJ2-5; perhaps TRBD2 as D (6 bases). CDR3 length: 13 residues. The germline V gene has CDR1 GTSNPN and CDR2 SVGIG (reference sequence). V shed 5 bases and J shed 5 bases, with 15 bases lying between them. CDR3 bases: TGTGCCTGGTCCCCGGGCGCGGGGGAGACCCAGTACTTC. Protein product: CAWSPGAGETQYF.

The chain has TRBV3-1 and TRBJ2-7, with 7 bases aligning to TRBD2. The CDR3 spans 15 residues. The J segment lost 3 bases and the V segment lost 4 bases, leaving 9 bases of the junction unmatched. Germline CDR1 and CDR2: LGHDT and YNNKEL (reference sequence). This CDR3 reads CASSRKRDSIYEQYF. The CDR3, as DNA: TGTGCCAGCAGCCGGAAGCGGGACTCAATCTACGAGCAGTACTTC.

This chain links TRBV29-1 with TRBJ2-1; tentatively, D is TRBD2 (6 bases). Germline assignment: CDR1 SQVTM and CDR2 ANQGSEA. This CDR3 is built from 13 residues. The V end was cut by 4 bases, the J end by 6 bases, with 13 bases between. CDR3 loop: CSVARLGGNEQFF. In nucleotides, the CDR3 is TGCAGCGTTGCGCGACTAGGAGGCAATGAGCAGTTCTTC.

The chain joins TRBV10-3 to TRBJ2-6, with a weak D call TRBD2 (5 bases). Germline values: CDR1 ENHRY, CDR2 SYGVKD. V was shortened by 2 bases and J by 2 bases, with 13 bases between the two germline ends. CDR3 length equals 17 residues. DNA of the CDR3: TGTGCCATCAGTGAGGGGATCTTGAGGGCTGGGGCCAACGTCCTGACTTTC. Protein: CAISEGILRAGANVLTF.

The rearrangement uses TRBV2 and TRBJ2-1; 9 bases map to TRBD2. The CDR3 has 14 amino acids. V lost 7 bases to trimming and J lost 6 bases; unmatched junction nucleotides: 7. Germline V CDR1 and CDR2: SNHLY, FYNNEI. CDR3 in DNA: TGTGCCAGCATCGGCCTAGCGGGACGCAATGAGCAGTTCTTC. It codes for CASIGLAGRNEQFF.

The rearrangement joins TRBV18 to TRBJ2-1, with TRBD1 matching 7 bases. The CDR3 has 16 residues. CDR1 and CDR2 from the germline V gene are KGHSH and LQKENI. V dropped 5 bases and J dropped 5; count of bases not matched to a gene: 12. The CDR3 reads CASSAPLGGKHNEQFF. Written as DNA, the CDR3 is TGTGCCAGCTCAGCCCCTTTAGGGGGCAAACACAATGAGCAGTTCTTC.

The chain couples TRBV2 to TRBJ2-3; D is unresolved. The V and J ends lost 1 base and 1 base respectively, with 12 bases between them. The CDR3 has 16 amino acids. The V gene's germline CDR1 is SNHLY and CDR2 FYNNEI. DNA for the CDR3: TGTGCCAGCAGTGAAGTCGGACCGACGCGCACAGATACGCAGTATTTT. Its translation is CASSEVGPTRTDTQYF.

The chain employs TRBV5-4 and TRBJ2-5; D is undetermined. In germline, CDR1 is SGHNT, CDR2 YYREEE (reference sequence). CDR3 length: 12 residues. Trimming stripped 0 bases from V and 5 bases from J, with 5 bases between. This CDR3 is CASSLVDETQYF. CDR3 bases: TGTGCCAGCAGCTTGGTCGACGAGACCCAGTACTTC.

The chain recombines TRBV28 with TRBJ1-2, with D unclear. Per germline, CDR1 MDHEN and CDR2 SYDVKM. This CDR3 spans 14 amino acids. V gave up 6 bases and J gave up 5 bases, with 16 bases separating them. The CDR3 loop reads CASRTPSSRYGYTF. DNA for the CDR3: TGTGCCAGCAGGACCCCCTCGTCCCGGTATGGCTACACCTTC.

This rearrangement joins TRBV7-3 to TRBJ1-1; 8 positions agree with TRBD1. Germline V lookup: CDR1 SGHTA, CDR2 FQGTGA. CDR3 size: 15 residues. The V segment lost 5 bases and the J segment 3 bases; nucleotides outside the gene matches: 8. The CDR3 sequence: CASSPGTGAYTEAFF. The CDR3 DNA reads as TGTGCCAGCAGCCCTGGGACAGGAGCCTACACTGAAGCTTTCTTT.

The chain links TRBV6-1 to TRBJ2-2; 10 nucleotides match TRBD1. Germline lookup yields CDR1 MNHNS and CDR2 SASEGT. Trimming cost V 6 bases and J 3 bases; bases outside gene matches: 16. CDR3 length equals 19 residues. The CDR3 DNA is TGTGCCAGCAGGGGGGACAGGGGTCCCACTCATACTTACACCGGGGAGCTGTTTTTT. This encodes CASRGDRGPTHTYTGELFF.

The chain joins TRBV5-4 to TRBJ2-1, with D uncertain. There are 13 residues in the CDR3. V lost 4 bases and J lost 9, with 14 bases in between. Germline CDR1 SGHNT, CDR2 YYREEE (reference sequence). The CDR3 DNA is TGTGCCAGCAGCAACGGGTTTCTCGGTGAGCAGTTCTTC. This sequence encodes CASSNGFLGEQFF.

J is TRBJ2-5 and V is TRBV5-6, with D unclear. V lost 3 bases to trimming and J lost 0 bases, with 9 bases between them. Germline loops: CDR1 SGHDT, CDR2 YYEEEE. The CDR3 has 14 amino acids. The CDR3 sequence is CASSSYGDQETQYF. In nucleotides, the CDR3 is TGTGCCAGCAGCTCTTATGGGGACCAAGAGACCCAGTACTTC. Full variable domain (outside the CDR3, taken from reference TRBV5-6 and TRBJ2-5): DAGVTQSPTHLIKTRGQQVTLRCSPKSGHDTVSWYQQALGQGPQFIFQYYEEEERQRGNFPDRFSGHQFPNYSSELNVNALLLGDSALYLCASSSYGDQETQYFGPGTRLLVL.

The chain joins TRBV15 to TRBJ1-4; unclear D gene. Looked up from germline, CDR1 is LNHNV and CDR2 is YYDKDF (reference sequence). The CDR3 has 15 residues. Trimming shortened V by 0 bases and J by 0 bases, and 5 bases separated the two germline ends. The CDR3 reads CATSRDPATNEKLFF. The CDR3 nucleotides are TGTGCCACCAGCAGAGATCCCGCAACTAATGAAAAACTGTTTTTT.

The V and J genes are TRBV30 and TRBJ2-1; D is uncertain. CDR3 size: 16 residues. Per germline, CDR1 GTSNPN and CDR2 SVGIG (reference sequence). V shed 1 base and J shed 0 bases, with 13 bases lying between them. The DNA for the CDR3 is TGTGCCTGGAGTGGCGCCGACTCCCTCTCCTACAATGAGCAGTTCTTC. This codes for CAWSGADSLSYNEQFF.

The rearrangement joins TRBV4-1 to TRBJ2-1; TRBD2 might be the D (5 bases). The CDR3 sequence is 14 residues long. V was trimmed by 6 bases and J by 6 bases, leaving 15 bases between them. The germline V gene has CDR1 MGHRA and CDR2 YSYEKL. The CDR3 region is CASSLELASNEQFF. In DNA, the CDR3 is TGCGCCAGCAGTCTTGAGCTAGCTTCCAATGAGCAGTTCTTC.